The clone carrying this T cell receptor beta chain was observed a few times. No antigen is known for it. This entry comes from a study of blood T cells in healthy people across ages. Study conclusions and caveats: Since the PBMCs were unsorted, naive and antigen-experienced cells could not be conclusively compared.

Germline CDR1 and CDR2: SGHRS and YFSETQ. Deletions cut 4 bases from V and 2 bases from J, with 10 bases between. CDR3 length: 14 residues. Healthy individuals of Caucasian origin from Russia, aged about 6 to 100, served as donors. Isolated per sample were at least 6 million PBMCs. No fewer than 5.5 micrograms of total RNA were isolated from every sample. A sample-barcoded 5' primer and a J-beta primer mix were used in a second PCR of roughly 6 to 11 cycles. TCRdb re-derived calls from the 5' RACE reads in MiXCR, one entry per CDR3 protein. Here the sample spans 710,000 or so distinct CDR3 sequences, approximately 21% being singletons.

The chain combines TRBV5-1 with TRBJ2-1, with TRBD1 as a possible D gene (5 bases). The TCR originated in a man between 65 and 79 years old in good health. Input material: blood. CDR3 in DNA: TGCGCCAGCAGCCTCGGACAAGCCTACAATGAGCAGTTCTTC. It yields the protein CASSLGQAYNEQFF. Supplemented by reference TRBV5-1 and TRBJ2-1, the full variable domain reads KAGVTQTPRYLIKTRGQQVTLSCSPISGHRSVSWYQQTPGQGLQFLFEYFSETQRNKGNFPGRFSGRQFSNSRSEMNVSTLELGDSALYLCASSLGQAYNEQFFGPGTRLTVL.